What follows is one T cell receptor (beta chain) and its context. Its antigen is not identified. As for treatment: roughly 11-day PBMC culture with coronavirus spike peptide pools or control peptides (ViraFEST assay). This sample stems from a study of vaccination and CD4 T cells after COVID-19. Germline V gene sequence: CDR1 SGHNT, CDR2 YYREEE (reference sequence). This CDR3 is 13 amino acids long. Deletions cut 4 bases from V and 5 bases from J, with 12 bases between. Cultured CD4+ T cells had their DNA profiled by the Oncomine TCR Beta short-read assay. TCRdb fed the PCR reads into MiXCR, producing one record per CDR3 protein. The table includes about 13,000 distinct CDR3 sequences, roughly 41% detected once.

This clonotype was obtained from a human donor who had recovered from COVID-19. The chain couples TRBV5-4 to TRBJ2-5, with unresolved D. Material: CD4+ T cells from blood, cultured in vitro. CDR3 nucleotides: TGTGCCAGCAGCCGGGCCGGCGCGGAGACCCAGTACTTC. It yields the protein CASSRAGAETQYF.